This entry describes one T cell receptor beta chain. This clone was observed once. It has no known antigen specificity. Base quality data are lacking; no much larger clone is found one base away. The donors were healthy, HIV-negative adults who had no recently reported acute infections or vaccinations. Every donor was a Caucasian adult living in Nashville, Tennessee, USA. CD4+ T cells were enriched by magnetic negative selection; naive cells were then positively selected on CD45RA, and the negative fraction formed the memory subset. Blood was collected by leukapheresis, and PBMCs were isolated by Ficoll-Histopaque density gradient centrifugation and then cryopreserved in liquid nitrogen vapor phase. Purity and quantity of every magnetically sorted T cell population were checked by analytical flow cytometry. From each sorted fraction, genomic DNA was isolated and quantified by UV absorbance on a Nanodrop 2000c.

This sample stems from a study of shared clonotypes between healthy human individuals (dated by TCRdb to 2020 to 2022). Background for the entire study: Three men and two women, aged 18 to 49 years, made up the cohort. To estimate repertoire size and how much clonotypes are shared between individuals, the study performed deep sequencing of blood TCR repertoires from about 5 healthy adults. Libraries were prepared and TCR repertoires were sequenced by different laboratories using diverse techniques, in order to increase sequencing depth and limit assay-specific biases. For each donor, CD4 naive and CD4 memory were each given three plates, CD8 naive was given two plates, and CD8 memory was given one plate. Per donor, leukapheresis produced somewhere between about 0.85 and 8.9 billion PBMCs.

Here is what the overall study found, with its caveats: Because the study included only a small number of donors, the genetic and exposure-history diversity represented was limited. Higher generation probabilities were observed for clonotypes shared by all four sorted-subset donors than for non-shared clonotypes. When several donors were compared, the shared fraction of clonotypes was 5% to 6.5% for naive CD4, around 3.5% for naive CD8, 2.3% for memory CD4, and under 0.5% for memory CD8. Sampling was limited to blood, and TCR repertoires in tissue likely differ from TCR repertoires in blood. Rarefaction of sorted-subset datasets indicated incomplete sequencing despite the large sequencing depth. Pairwise subsampling led to the expectation that sequencing depth would affect the degree of clonotype sharing among donors. Larger estimated clonotype richness was generally found for naive subsets than for memory subsets.

TCR CDR3 regions were amplified from genomic DNA by multiplex PCR using the deep immunoSEQ assay. Extracted genomic DNA from each cell subset was spread evenly across all wells of several immunoSEQ 96-well plates, with each plate serving as a replicate. For sorted subsets, 200 ng of genomic DNA, equivalent to some 30,000 T cell genomes, went into each replicate PCR. The purified libraries were quantified using a Qubit 3.0 fluorometer, sized with a Bioanalyzer 2100, and then quantified again using the KAPA Library Quantification kit. Each immunoSEQ 96-well plate was sequenced on its own single-read 150-cycle Illumina NextSeq 550 flow cell. Under the source paper's analysis protocol: Because the immunoSEQ output held only junctional sequences and lacked quality scores, the filtering could not match the filtering applied to full-length reads. Sequences were annotated with PyIR, a Python wrapper for IgBLAST v1.9, using IMGT germline references to assign V/J genes and CDR3. Reads with weak V/J assignments (E-value above 1e-6), missing CDR3, stop codons, out-of-frame junctions, or ambiguous translated residues were removed. A V3J clonotype was defined by an identical inferred V gene, J gene, and CDR3 amino acid sequence. Percentage overlap between repertoires was computed as shared unique clonotypes divided by the size of the smaller repertoire. Repertoire richness was assessed with RTK rarefaction, the Chao1 estimator, and Recon v2.1 estimates of unobserved clonotypes. Generation probabilities were computed with OLGA for all TCRbeta clonotypes obtained by the gDNA method from several donors. Here the immuneACCESS table is served through TCRdb, limited to in-frame sequences with V and J called. Missing clones are a known gap in these copies; in checked studies unresolved V genes cover under half, and the rest lacks a known reason. V, J and clone size are taken as reported in that table, and D and trimming were inferred from the DNA itself. The sample table shows around 1.6 million clones, and roughly 98% are seen once. 0.4% to 0.55% of the sample rests with the top ten.

The sample was naive CD4+ T cells sorted from blood. Read against the paper, the sample's cell subset or site label means: CD45RA+ positively selected. The sequence derives from a young man in good health.

CDR3 reads: CATQATSYNEQFF. The DNA reads TGTGCCACCCAAGCCACTAGCTACAATGAGCAGTTCTTC. In this chain, TRBV27 is recombined with TRBJ2-1; TRBD2 is perhaps the D gene, given 5 matching bases. At the junction V is shortened by 10 bases and J by 3 bases, with 13 bases in between. The CDR3 has 13 amino acids, counting the end cysteine and phenylalanine. Kept here is only the CDR3 DNA, which spans 39 bases and is read in frame from base 1. According to the germline V gene (reference sequence), CDR1 reads MNHEY and CDR2 reads SMNVEV.